Presented here are 4 T cell receptor beta chains from one specimen sequenced in a study of post-analysis software for immune sequencing data. Antigen specificity for these receptors is unknown. TCR beta libraries were prepared from cDNA with unique molecular identifiers. TCRdb used MiXCR to reprocess the PCR reads, holding one entry per CDR3 protein. The sample carries about 820,000 distinct CDR3 sequences, about 50% recorded once. Study results and limitations: Patients carried a handful of TRBV segments more frequently than controls did, and TRBV5-6, TRBV5-1 and TRBV20-1 were among them.

The source material was blood. These receptor sequences come from a girl aged 10-17 years with multiple sclerosis.

This chain connects TRBV5-1 to TRBJ2-7, with TRBD1 identical over 9 bases. The CDR3 runs 16 residues. Unmatched junction bases numbered 7, after V lost 1 base and J lost 2 bases. The germline CDR1 and CDR2 sequences are SGHRS and YFSETQ. CDR3 residues: CASSLSLTGGTYEQYF. DNA for the CDR3: TGCGCCAGCAGCTTGTCTCTGACAGGGGGTACCTACGAGCAGTACTTC. The whole variable domain, remainder taken from reference TRBV5-1 and TRBJ2-7, is KAGVTQTPRYLIKTRGQQVTLSCSPISGHRSVSWYQQTPGQGLQFLFEYFSETQRNKGNFPGRFSGRQFSNSRSEMNVSTLELGDSALYLCASSLSLTGGTYEQYFGPGTRLTVT.

V gene TRBV10-3 combines with J gene TRBJ2-7; 11 nucleotides agree with TRBD2. The CDR3 has 14 amino acids. Germline V gene lookup returns CDR1 ENHRY and CDR2 SYGVKD. With 6 bases clipped from V and 4 bases from J, the junction kept 5 bases outside the gene matches. In DNA form, the CDR3 reads TGTGCCATCAGCCCGGGACTAGCGGAATACGAGCAGTACTTC. Translated: CAISPGLAEYEQYF.

This clonotype came up a few times. This chain links TRBV25-1 with TRBJ2-5, with TRBD1 identical over 8 bases. CDR3 length equals 18 residues. The germline V gene has CDR1 MGHDK and CDR2 SYGVNS. J was trimmed by 11 bases and V by 2 bases; bases with no gene match: 22. CDR3 in DNA: TGTGCCAGCAGTGAAGGGACAGGCCCAGGGAGCCGGTTGAGGGAGCAGTACTTC. Amino acid sequence: CASSEGTGPGSRLREQYF.

The rearrangement uses TRBV20-1 and TRBJ2-5, with TRBD2 matching over 7 bases. Germline CDR1 and CDR2: DFQATT and SNEGSKA (reference sequence). The CDR3 covers 14 residues. Germline trimming cut 3 bases from V and 1 base from J; bases unmatched to any gene: 5. The chain's CDR3 is CSARLAVIQETQYF. CDR3 coding DNA: TGCAGTGCTAGGCTAGCGGTGATCCAAGAGACCCAGTACTTC.